The present T cell receptor (beta chain) was sequenced within a study of blood T cell repertoires in COVID-19 (dated by TCRdb to 2018 to 2021). In terms of the full investigation: The collaborator samples originated in the United States, Italy and Spain and spanned the acute and convalescent phases of COVID-19. The repertoires were released in a freely available public database meant as a resource for research on the immune response to SARS-CoV-2. The samples were drawn from the first 160 participants of the ongoing ImmuneRACE study and from 1,254 subjects provided by 6 global collaborators. Sample metadata almost always included a de-identified subject ID, COVID-19 status, age in years and sex. The prospective study material was composed of cDNA or gDNA derived from T cells, B-cell-depleted T cells, or PBMCs. Deeply sampled blood TCRbeta repertoires from subjects exposed to, actively infected with, or recovered from COVID-19 were included in the dataset. HLA class I and class II types, where available, came from metadata supplied by the sample provider rather than from assay-based typing. On the study overall, not on this receptor specifically: The quantity of clinical and demographic metadata differed by source and by participant and was supplied without curation.

TCRbeta CDR3 regions were amplified from genomic DNA using the immunoSEQ Assay, a bias-controlled multiplex PCR. The paper's processing steps were these. The number of nucleated cells in each sample was estimated by amplification of reference gene primers within the assay. To quantify the absolute abundance of each unique TCRbeta CDR3 rearrangement, sequence reads were collapsed and filtered. For each sample, productive Simpson clonality was calculated as the square root of Simpson's diversity index across productive rearrangements. TCRdb provides this immuneACCESS table in a form limited to in-frame rearrangements. Some clones are lacking; in checked studies, under half of them reflect an unresolved V gene, and why the rest are absent is not known. V and J calls plus clone size are reproduced from that table; the DNA served to infer D and trimming. For this sample there are around 200,000 clones; around 84% appear just once. The ten biggest clones cover 7.4% of the sample.

In the prospective study, participants were 18 to 89 years old, resided in 24 geographic areas of the United States, and were enrolled through a virtual design. To assign participants to cohorts, the prospective study relied on clinical history that participants themselves reported in a screening survey and a study questionnaire. Mobile phlebotomists in the prospective study collected whole blood, serum and a nasopharyngeal or oropharyngeal swab from every participant. Prospective study participants could optionally give additional blood draws and questionnaires over a roughly two-month period. Prospective study blood samples were shipped either frozen or at room temperature before DNA extraction. A note on this clone: Its recognized antigen is unknown. Per-nucleotide qualities are absent, and no much larger clonotype sits a single base away.

This receptor was obtained from a woman between 40 and 50 years old with acute COVID-19. Specimen: PBMCs or T cells enriched from blood (not recorded which).

The CDR3: CASSSDGTMNTEAFF. The sequenced DNA: TGCGCCAGCAGCTCCGACGGAACTATGAACACTGAAGCTTTCTTT. The sequence links TRBV5-1 to TRBJ1-1; the D gene identity is not certain. CDR1 and CDR2, per the germline V gene, are SGHRS and YFSETQ. V is reduced by 3 bases and J by 0 bases, leaving a spacing of 12 bases between them. CDR3 length: 15 amino acids, cysteine to phenylalanine. This entry keeps only the CDR3 DNA: 45 bases, framed from base 1.